Given below is one T cell receptor beta chain in context. It was with random hexamers that roughly 0.5 to 1 ug RNA was reverse transcribed. An immunoSEQ multiplex PCR generated amplified TCR beta CDR3 products spanning 54 Vbeta and 13 Jbeta. TCRdb redid the calling of the immunoSEQ multiplex PCR reads with MiXCR, one entry per CDR3 protein. Altogether roughly 120,000 distinct CDR3 sequences are present, over 85% being singletons, with the ten largest covering roughly 0.3%. The sample originates from a study of CD8 T cells in Susac syndrome. Germline V CDR1 and CDR2: SGHNT, YYREEE (reference sequence). J gave up 3 bases and V 4 bases, and 6 bases lay outside the gene matches. The CDR3 runs 15 residues.

The chain uses TRBV5-4 and TRBJ2-5, with 10 bases that match TRBD2. The receptor was derived from a human donor with multiple sclerosis. The sample taken for sequencing was CD8+ T cells from PBMCs. The CDR3 nucleotides read TGTGCCAGCAGCCGGACAGGACTAGCGGAAGAGACCCAGTACTTC. Protein: CASSRTGLAEETQYF.